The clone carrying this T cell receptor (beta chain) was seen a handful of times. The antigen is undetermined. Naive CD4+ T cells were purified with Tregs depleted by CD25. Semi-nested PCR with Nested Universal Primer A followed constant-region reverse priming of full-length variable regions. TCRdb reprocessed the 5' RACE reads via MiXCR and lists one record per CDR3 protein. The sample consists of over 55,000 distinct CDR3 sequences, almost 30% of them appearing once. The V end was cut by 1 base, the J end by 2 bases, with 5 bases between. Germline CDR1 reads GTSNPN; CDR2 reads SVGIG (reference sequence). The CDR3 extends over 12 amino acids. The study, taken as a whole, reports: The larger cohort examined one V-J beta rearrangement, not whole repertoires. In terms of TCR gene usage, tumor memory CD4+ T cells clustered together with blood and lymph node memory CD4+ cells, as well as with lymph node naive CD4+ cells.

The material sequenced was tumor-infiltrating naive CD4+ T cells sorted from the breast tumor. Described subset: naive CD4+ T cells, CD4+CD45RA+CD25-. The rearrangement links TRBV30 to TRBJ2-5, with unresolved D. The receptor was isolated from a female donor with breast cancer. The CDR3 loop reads CAWSGGQETQYF. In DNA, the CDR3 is TGTGCCTGGAGTGGGGGACAAGAGACCCAGTACTTC. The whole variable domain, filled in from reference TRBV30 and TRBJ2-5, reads SQTIHQWPATLVQPVGSPLSLECTVEGTSNPNLYWYRQAAGRGLQLLFYSVGIGQISSEVPQNLSASRPQDRQFILSSKKLLLSDSGFYLCAWSGGQETQYFGPGTRLLVL.